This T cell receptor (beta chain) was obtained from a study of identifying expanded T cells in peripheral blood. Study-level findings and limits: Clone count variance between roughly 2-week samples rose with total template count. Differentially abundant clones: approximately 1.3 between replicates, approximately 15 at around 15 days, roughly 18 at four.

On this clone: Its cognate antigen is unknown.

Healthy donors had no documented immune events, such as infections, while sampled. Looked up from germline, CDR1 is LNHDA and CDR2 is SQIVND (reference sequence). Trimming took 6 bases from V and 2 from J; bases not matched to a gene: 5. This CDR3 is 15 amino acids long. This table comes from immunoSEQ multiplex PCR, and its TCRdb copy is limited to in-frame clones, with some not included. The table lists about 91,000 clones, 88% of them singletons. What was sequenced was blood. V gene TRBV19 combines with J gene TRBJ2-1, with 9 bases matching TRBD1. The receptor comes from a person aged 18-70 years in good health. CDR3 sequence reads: CASSGTGPTYNEQFF. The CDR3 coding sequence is TGTGCCAGTAGCGGGACAGGGCCCACCTACAATGAGCAGTTCTTC.